A single sample gave rise to the 28 T cell receptor beta chains below, sequenced in a study of blood T cell repertoires in COVID-19. Only in-frame clones appear in the TCRdb table, and some are missing; sequencing was by immunoSEQ multiplex PCR. The table shows just over 300,000 clones, with approximately 85% occurring only once. Sequenced input: PBMCs or T cells enriched from blood (not recorded which). The receptors originated from a young man who had recovered from COVID-19.

A few counts support this clone. The J gene is TRBJ1-2, the V gene TRBV4-3; D not resolved. This CDR3 spans 13 amino acids. Germline loops: CDR1 LGHNA, CDR2 YSLEER. V was pared by 0 bases and J by 5 bases, with 7 bases between. CDR3 nucleotide sequence: TGCGCCAGCAGCCAAGAACGAGGGTATGGCTACACCTTC. Translating it yields CASSQERGYGYTF.

The chain carries TRBV13 and TRBJ2-1, with D possibly matching TRBD1 (5 bases). From germline, CDR1 is PRHDT and CDR2 FYEKMQ (reference sequence). V lost 0 bases and J 2 bases, leaving 5 bases between the germline ends. The CDR3 contains 14 residues. The CDR3 sequence: CASSLGGPYNEQFF. Written as DNA, the CDR3 is TGTGCCAGCAGCTTAGGGGGGCCCTACAATGAGCAGTTCTTC.

The chain joins TRBV6-5 to TRBJ1-1, with a possible D match to TRBD1 (6 bases). The CDR3 spans 14 residues. V gave up 2 bases and J gave up 0 bases, with 7 bases separating them. The germline V gene has CDR1 MNHEY and CDR2 SVGAGI. Here the CDR3 reads CASSYGGLNTEAFF. CDR3 bases: TGTGCCAGCAGTTACGGGGGCTTGAACACTGAAGCTTTCTTT.

The CDR3 DNA reads as TGTGCCAGCAGTGAGGGTATGACAGGGGTCAATCAGCCCCAGCATTTT. Protein product: CASSEGMTGVNQPQHF. This chain uses TRBV6-1 with TRBJ1-5, with TRBD1 identical over 8 bases. The V segment lost 3 bases and the J segment 3 bases; nucleotides outside the gene matches: 7. The V gene's germline CDR1 is MNHNS and CDR2 SASEGT. CDR3 size: 16 residues.

The rearrangement links TRBV4-3 to TRBJ2-7; 7 bases are shared with TRBD1. Trimming at V came to 0 bases and at J to 2 bases, leaving 4 bases not matched to a gene. CDR3 length equals 15 residues. Germline CDR1 and CDR2: LGHNA and YSLEER. The CDR3 region is CASSQDSQGAYEQYF. The CDR3 DNA reads TGCGCCAGCAGCCAAGATTCCCAGGGGGCCTACGAGCAGTACTTC.

This clone occurred once. CDR3 in amino acids: CASSEGQGGQPQHF. The CDR3, as DNA: TGTGCCAGCAGTGAAGGACAGGGAGGTCAGCCCCAGCATTTT. V usage is TRBV2 and J usage is TRBJ1-5; 7 bases are shared with TRBD1. This CDR3 spans 14 amino acids. V lost 1 base to trimming and J lost 6 bases; unmatched junction nucleotides: 3. Per germline, CDR1 SNHLY and CDR2 FYNNEI.

The V gene is TRBV9, the J gene TRBJ1-5, with D maybe TRBD1 (5 bases). The CDR3 has 14 residues. Germline CDR1 is SGDLS and CDR2 is YYNGEE. The ends were cut back, 0 bases at V and 9 bases at J, with 13 bases in the middle. CDR3: CASSVGGKGWPQHF. The CDR3 DNA is TGTGCCAGCAGCGTAGGGGGCAAGGGATGGCCCCAGCATTTT. Combining the CDR3 with reference TRBV9 and TRBJ1-5 gives the whole variable domain DSGVTQTPKHLITATGQRVTLRCSPRSGDLSVYWYQQSLDQGLQFLIQYYNGEERAKGNILERFSAQQFPDLHSELNLSSLELGDSALYFCASSVGGKGWPQHFGDGTRLSIL.

This sequence joins TRBV9 and TRBJ2-7; D is ambiguous. Germline CDR1 reads SGDLS; CDR2 reads YYNGEE. This CDR3 has 13 amino acids. The ends were cut back, 4 bases at V and 0 bases at J, with 8 bases in the middle. The CDR3 region is CASSSSTSYEQYF. The CDR3 DNA sequence: TGTGCCAGCAGCTCTAGTACCTCCTACGAGCAGTACTTC.

The J gene is TRBJ2-7, the V gene TRBV7-2; 7 bases are shared with TRBD1. The V and J ends lost 6 bases and 0 bases, in that order; junction bases with no gene match: 17. This CDR3 has 18 amino acids. Germline V CDR1 and CDR2: SGHTA, FQGNSA. The CDR3, as DNA: TGTGCCAGCAGGCTTGGGACAGCGTTACTCCTTCCCTCCTACGAGCAGTACTTC. It codes for CASRLGTALLLPSYEQYF. Combining the CDR3 with reference TRBV7-2 and TRBJ2-7 gives the whole variable domain GAGVSQSPSNKVTEKGKDVELRCDPISGHTALYWYRQSLGQGLEFLIYFQGNSAPDKSGLPSDRFSAERTGGSVSTLTIQRTQQEDSAVYLCASRLGTALLLPSYEQYFGPGTRLTVT.

The chain uses TRBV2 and TRBJ2-1, with 8 nucleotides matching TRBD2. Per germline, CDR1 SNHLY and CDR2 FYNNEI. The length of the CDR3 is 13 residues. Trimming took 11 bases from V and 2 from J; bases not matched to a gene: 5. CDR3 sequence (DNA): TGTGCCTCCACTAGCGGAACCTACAATGAGCAGTTCTTC. Protein product: CASTSGTYNEQFF.

The chain employs TRBV19 and TRBJ1-5; D might be TRBD1 (6 bases). V shed 5 bases and J shed 5 bases, with 13 bases lying between them. The CDR3 is made up of 14 amino acids. Germline values: CDR1 LNHDA, CDR2 SQIVND (reference sequence). In DNA form, the CDR3 reads TGTGCCAGTAGTTTTAGCGGGGGCGATCAGCCCCAGCATTTT. It is translated as CASSFSGGDQPQHF.

The chain has TRBV6-5 and TRBJ1-2, with 9 bases matching TRBD1. After removal of 0 bases from V and 5 bases from J, the junction contained 7 bases not matched to a gene. Germline CDR1 is MNHEY and CDR2 is SVGAGI. The CDR3 is made up of 16 amino acids. CDR3 DNA sequence: TGTGCCAGCAGTTACTCGGTCGGGACAGGGAAGTATGGCTACACCTTC. Translated: CASSYSVGTGKYGYTF.

CDR3 DNA: TGTGCCAGCAGTGTGAACAGGGGGCAAGTACTGTTTTTT. Its translation: CASSVNRGQVLFF. The chain couples TRBV7-9 to TRBJ1-4; TRBD1 matches at 9 bases. The CDR3 sequence is 13 residues long. In germline, CDR1 is SEHNR, CDR2 FQNEAQ (reference sequence). The V and J ends lost 6 bases and 13 bases, in that order; junction bases with no gene match: 9.

This clone was observed a single time. The chain uses TRBV7-2 and TRBJ2-1; tentatively, D is TRBD2 (6 bases). Trimming stripped 5 bases from V and 0 bases from J, with 20 bases between. The V gene's germline CDR1 is SGHTA and CDR2 FQGNSA. CDR3 length: 18 residues. CDR3 DNA: TGTGCCAGCAGCGATCTCCTCATGGCGGGGAGCTCCTACAATGAGCAGTTCTTC. This translates into CASSDLLMAGSSYNEQFF.

The CDR3 is CAWSGTGLEAFF. Written as DNA, the CDR3 is TGTGCCTGGAGTGGGACAGGGCTTGAAGCTTTCTTT. This chain connects TRBV30 to TRBJ1-1; 8 nucleotides line up with TRBD1. J was trimmed by 7 bases and V by 1 base; bases with no gene match: 2. Germline CDR1 is GTSNPN and CDR2 is SVGIG (reference sequence). The CDR3 loop spans 12 amino acids.

The chain carries TRBV5-1 and TRBJ1-2; 11 bases map to TRBD1. J lost 5 bases, V lost 0 bases, and 3 bases had no gene match. The CDR3 spans 15 residues. Germline V gene lookup returns CDR1 SGHRS and CDR2 YFSETQ. CDR3 amino acids: CASSLGTGGEYGYTF. CDR3 nucleotides: TGCGCCAGCAGCTTGGGGACAGGGGGCGAATATGGCTACACCTTC.

The rearrangement joins TRBV11-2 to TRBJ2-2; tentatively, D is TRBD2 (5 bases). Per germline, CDR1 SGHAT and CDR2 FQNNGV. This CDR3 has 17 amino acids. V gave up 3 bases and J gave up 0 bases, with 14 bases separating them. Written as DNA, the CDR3 is TGTGCCAGCAGCTTGGGGATGAGGGCAGCGAACACCGGGGAGCTGTTTTTT. Its translation: CASSLGMRAANTGELFF.

This chain uses TRBV29-1 with TRBJ2-1; 7 nucleotides align to TRBD2. The CDR3 is made up of 13 amino acids. V lost 3 bases, J lost 1 base, and 0 bases stayed unmatched. Germline-derived CDR1 and CDR2 are SQVTM and ANQGSEA. CDR3 bases: TGCAGCGTTGAGGGGGGGTCCTACAATGAGCAGTTCTTC. Its translation: CSVEGGSYNEQFF.

This clone was picked up a small number of times. The chain carries TRBV30 and TRBJ2-6, with 11 bases aligning to TRBD1. CDR1 is GTSNPN and CDR2 is SVGIG in the germline V gene (reference sequence). This CDR3 has 17 amino acids. V lost 2 bases and J lost 0; bases outside the gene matches: 3. CDR3 residues: CAWSSGTGGSGANVLTF. The DNA of the CDR3 is TGTGCCTGGAGTTCCGGGACAGGGGGCTCTGGGGCCAACGTCCTGACTTTC.

This chain uses TRBV3-1 (or the pseudogene TRBV3-2) with TRBJ1-1; no clear D gene. This CDR3 has 15 amino acids. Trimming removed 1 base from V and 7 bases from J, with 16 bases in between. Looked up from germline, CDR1 is LGHDT and CDR2 is YNNKEL (reference sequence). CDR3 nucleotides: TGTGCCAGCAGCCAAGGGGCTCGGGGTTATAATGAAGCTTTCTTT. It encodes CASSQGARGYNEAFF.

The rearrangement links TRBV12-3 or TRBV12-4 to TRBJ2-7; unclear D gene. The CDR3 contains 11 residues. Trimming stripped 4 bases from V and 6 bases from J, with 7 bases between. The CDR3 protein is CASSSYLEQYF. CDR3 nucleotide sequence: TGTGCCAGCAGTTCGTATCTCGAGCAGTACTTC.

This sequence joins TRBV20-1 and TRBJ2-5; TRBD2 matches 7 bases. Germline V gene lookup returns CDR1 DFQATT and CDR2 SNEGSKA (reference sequence). The CDR3 contains 15 residues. The V segment lost 3 bases and the J segment 7 bases; nucleotides outside the gene matches: 14. CDR3 sequence (DNA): TGCAGTGCTAGTATGCCGGGGGGACGTGCGGGGACCCAGTACTTC. This encodes CSASMPGGRAGTQYF.

This chain connects TRBV6-5 to TRBJ1-2; 8 positions match TRBD1. With 6 bases clipped from V and 6 bases from J, the junction kept 9 bases outside the gene matches. In germline, CDR1 is MNHEY, CDR2 SVGAGI. This CDR3 spans 14 amino acids. The CDR3 DNA reads as TGTGCCAGCAGCAGGGACAGGACTCGCGATGGCTACACCTTC. Protein sequence: CASSRDRTRDGYTF.

The chain links TRBV4-3 to TRBJ2-2; 8 bases align to TRBD2. Trimming cost V 1 base and J 6 bases; bases outside gene matches: 7. Germline V gene sequence: CDR1 LGHNA, CDR2 YSLEER. The CDR3 sequence is 16 residues long. CDR3 nucleotides: TGCGCCAGCAGCCAAGGGGGACTAGGGTCGGCCGGGGAGCTGTTTTTT. It yields the protein CASSQGGLGSAGELFF.

The J gene is TRBJ1-1, the V gene TRBV7-2, with D possibly TRBD1 on 5 matching bases. Germline V CDR1 and CDR2: SGHTA, FQGNSA. Trimming left V 6 bases short and J 4 bases short, with 12 bases between. The CDR3 loop spans 13 amino acids. Here the CDR3 reads CASRFRGFTEAFF. Written as DNA, the CDR3 is TGTGCCAGCAGGTTCCGGGGGTTCACTGAAGCTTTCTTT.

V gene TRBV5-1 combines with J gene TRBJ2-2; tentatively, D is TRBD2 (5 bases). The CDR3 runs 14 residues. Trimming cost V 5 bases and J 3 bases, with 11 bases left between them. Germline V gene sequence: CDR1 SGHRS, CDR2 YFSETQ. Written as DNA, the CDR3 is TGCGCCAGCAGGAGGGTTGGGGACACCGGGGAGCTGTTTTTT. Protein: CASRRVGDTGELFF.

The chain carries TRBV4-1 and TRBJ1-6; possibly TRBD1 for D (5 bases). CDR1 is MGHRA, CDR2 YSYEKL, per germline. The ends were cut back, 4 bases at V and 7 bases at J, with 11 bases in the middle. The CDR3 is made up of 14 amino acids. The DNA of the CDR3 is TGCGCCAGCAGCCGACAGCCCGTCAATTCACCCCTCCACTTT. Protein: CASSRQPVNSPLHF.

The chain employs TRBV30 and TRBJ1-1; weak D call: TRBD1 (5 bases). The CDR3 runs to 14 residues. The V end was cut by 7 bases, the J end by 4 bases, with 19 bases between. Germline values: CDR1 GTSNPN, CDR2 SVGIG (reference sequence). The CDR3 spells CASQRGLGGTEAFF. DNA of the CDR3: TGTGCCTCTCAGAGGGGCTTGGGAGGCACTGAAGCTTTCTTT.